This is a list of T cell receptor beta chains from one sample in a study of blood T cell repertoires in COVID-19. Here immunoSEQ multiplex PCR was the method, and the copy in TCRdb shows in-frame clones only, minus some. The table lists hundreds of thousands of clones, around 91% of them singletons. The sample was peripheral blood. The receptors come from a woman aged 18-29 years who had recovered from COVID-19. The CDR3 runs from the conserved cysteine through the conserved F or W. A D gene is named only where the DNA matches it firmly. Clone size appears in some rows only: once, few, many, or a class for an expanded clone.

j_gene	abundance	d_gene	v_gene	CDR3nt	CDR3aa
TRBJ1-4	NA	NA	TRBV27	TGTGCCAGCAGGGCCACCTTTCGGGACATTGAACTTTTT	CASRATFRDIELF
TRBJ1-2	NA	NA	TRBV7-2	TGTGCCAGCAGCCCCACAGGGTTCCACTATGGCTACACCTTC	CASSPTGFHYGYTF
TRBJ2-1	once	NA	TRBV4-3	TGCGCCAGCAGCCCCCTTTTTAAAGAAGGCGGATCCTACAATGAGCAGTTCTTC	CASSPLFKEGGSYNEQFF
TRBJ1-2	NA	NA	TRBV15	TGTGCCACCAGCAGAGAACGGATAGACTTCTATGGCTACACCTTC	CATSRERIDFYGYTF
TRBJ2-1	once	TRBD1	TRBV24-1	TGTGCCACCAGCGACAGGGCGGGTTGGAATGAGCAGTTCTTC	CATSDRAGWNEQFF
TRBJ2-3	once	NA	TRBV13	TGTGCCAGCAGCCCCAGGGACTGGAAGCAGGCAGATACGCAGTATTTT	CASSPRDWKQADTQYF
TRBJ1-1	NA	TRBD1	TRBV19	TGTGCCAGTAGTCCCCTGGACAGGGCAGGAGATACTGAAGCTTTCTTT	CASSPLDRAGDTEAFF
TRBJ2-2	NA	NA	TRBV11-3	TGTGCCAGCAGGGGAGCGCCCACCGGGGAGCTGTTTTTT	CASRGAPTGELFF
TRBJ2-5	NA	TRBD2	TRBV5-4	TGTGCCAGCAGCTTGGGGCTAGCGGGAGGTCCAGGGACCCAGTACTTC	CASSLGLAGGPGTQYF
TRBJ1-5	NA	TRBD1	TRBV9	TGTGCCAGCAGCCCCCAAGGACAGGCGGGTACTCAGCCCCAGCATTTT	CASSPQGQAGTQPQHF
TRBJ1-6	NA	NA	TRBV30	TGTGCCTGGAACGGGCGGGGGGGGCATAATTCACCCCTCCACTTT	CAWNGRGGHNSPLHF
TRBJ1-4	NA	NA	TRBV4-3	TGCGCCAGCAGCCAAGTAGATGCAACTAATGAAAAACTGTTTTTT	CASSQVDATNEKLFF
TRBJ1-2	NA	TRBD1	TRBV5-5	TGTGCCAGCAGCTTGGACAGGGGCTATGGCTACACCTTC	CASSLDRGYGYTF
TRBJ1-2	NA	NA	TRBV30	TGTGCCTGGAGGGGGCAGGGAGGTAACTATGGCTACACCTTC	CAWRGQGGNYGYTF
TRBJ2-1	NA	TRBD2	TRBV7-8	TGTGCCAGCAGCTTAGGACTAGCGGGAGAGGGTGAGCAGTTCTTC	CASSLGLAGEGEQFF
TRBJ2-5	NA	NA	TRBV19	TGTGCCAGTAGCTTCCAGGGTAGAGAGACCCAGTACTTC	CASSFQGRETQYF
TRBJ1-2	NA	NA	TRBV24-1	TGTGCCACCAGTGATTCCATGGACTTATATGGCTACACCTTC	CATSDSMDLYGYTF
TRBJ1-1	NA	NA	TRBV12-3/TRBV12-4	TGTGCCAGCAGTCCCCGGTTCATTGCTGAAGCTTTCTTT	CASSPRFIAEAFF
TRBJ2-5	NA	NA	TRBV25-1	TGTGCCAGCAGTGGTAAGGACAGTCCGAGGGAGACCCAGTACTTC	CASSGKDSPRETQYF
TRBJ1-1	NA	NA	TRBV7-8	TGTGCCAGCAGTCCCTATATTAAACAGGGTACTGAAGCTTTCTTT	CASSPYIKQGTEAFF
TRBJ2-1	NA	TRBD1	TRBV29-1	TGCAGCGTTCTCGGGACAGGGGGTGCCAATGAGCAGTTCTTC	CSVLGTGGANEQFF
TRBJ2-3	once	TRBD2	TRBV5-5	TGTGCCAGCAGCCCGGCCAGACTAGCGGGAACAGATACGCAGTATTTT	CASSPARLAGTDTQYF
TRBJ1-5	NA	NA	TRBV6-5	TGTGCCAGTGCGGGAGGGTCTATCAGACAGCCCCAGCATTTT	CASAGGSIRQPQHF
TRBJ2-5	NA	TRBD2	TRBV4-3	TGCGCCAGCAGTCGATCGAGTTTGGCGGGAGGGACCCAAGAGACCCAGTACTTC	CASSRSSLAGGTQETQYF
TRBJ2-3	NA	TRBD2	TRBV7-8	TGTGCCAGCAGCTTTACGCTAGCGGGAGGGCCCGGGGGCACAGATACGCAGTATTTT	CASSFTLAGGPGGTDTQYF
TRBJ2-1	NA	TRBD2	TRBV5-4	TGTGCCAGCAGCTATGCGGGAGTTATCAATGAGCAGTTCTTC	CASSYAGVINEQFF
TRBJ2-1	NA	NA	TRBV29-1	TGCAGCGGGATGGTTGCCTGGACTATTCCCTCCTACAATGAGCAGTTCTTC	CSGMVAWTIPSYNEQFF
TRBJ1-2	NA	NA	TRBV19	TGTGCCAGTACCTTGAGTGACTATGGCTACACCTTC	CASTLSDYGYTF
TRBJ1-5	NA	NA	TRBV11-2	TGTGCCAGCAGCTTAGATGGACAGCGGAATCAGCCCCAGCATTTT	CASSLDGQRNQPQHF
TRBJ2-5	once	NA	TRBV6-5	TGTGCCAGCAGGCTAAGGGGGTACGGGACCCAGTACTTC	CASRLRGYGTQYF
TRBJ2-1	NA	TRBD2	TRBV5-1	TGCGCCAGCAGCTTGGGACTAGCGGGCCCCTTTTACAATGAGCAGTTCTTC	CASSLGLAGPFYNEQFF
TRBJ1-3	NA	TRBD1	TRBV7-8	TGTGCCAGCAGCTGGGGACAGGGGGCGGGAGGAAACACCATATATTTT	CASSWGQGAGGNTIYF
TRBJ2-5	NA	NA	TRBV7-8	TGTGCCAGCAGCGGCCGTGGTAGCGCGAACCAAGAGACCCAGTACTTC	CASSGRGSANQETQYF